Listed below are T cell receptor beta chains from one sample, sequenced in a study of blood T cell repertoires in COVID-19. Produced via immunoSEQ multiplex PCR; TCRdb's table is partial and in-frame only. This sample yields hundreds of thousands of clones, of which just over 85% are seen a single time; almost 1.5% belongs to the top ten. Sequenced material: peripheral blood. The receptor set was obtained from a young woman with active or convalescent COVID-19. CDR3s include the opening cysteine and the closing phenylalanine or tryptophan. The order of the fields is clone size, J gene, V gene, D gene, CDR3 DNA, CDR3 protein. A D gene is named only where the DNA matches it firmly. Expanded clones are given a class, and other clones once, few, many or no size at all.

clone_size: -
j_call: TRBJ1-1
v_call: TRBV6-2/TRBV6-3
d_call: -
cdr3_nt: TGTGCCAGCAGTTACGACAGGACGGGATCTTGGACTGAAGCTTTCTTT
cdr3_aa: CASSYDRTGSWTEAFF

clone_size: -
j_call: TRBJ1-1
v_call: TRBV5-8
d_call: TRBD1
cdr3_nt: TGTGCCAGCAGCGGGCAGGGGGCCTACGGCACTGAAGCTTTCTTT
cdr3_aa: CASSGQGAYGTEAFF

clone_size: -
j_call: TRBJ1-1
v_call: TRBV18
d_call: -
cdr3_nt: TGTGCCAGCTCACCACGGACACCCACACTACCTTTCTTT
cdr3_aa: CASSPRTPTLPFF

clone_size: -
j_call: TRBJ1-1
v_call: TRBV10-3
d_call: -
cdr3_nt: TGTGCCACCATAGGTGGGGGGGCAGGGGACACTGAAGCTTTCTTT
cdr3_aa: CATIGGGAGDTEAFF

clone_size: once
j_call: TRBJ1-5
v_call: TRBV6-6
d_call: -
cdr3_nt: TGTGCCAGCAGTCACACCCCCGGGAACCGCAGGTATCAGCCCCAGCATTTT
cdr3_aa: CASSHTPGNRRYQPQHF

clone_size: -
j_call: TRBJ1-2
v_call: TRBV19
d_call: -
cdr3_nt: TGTGCCAGACTAGGGTTGAGGGATGGCTACACCTTC
cdr3_aa: CARLGLRDGYTF

clone_size: -
j_call: TRBJ2-7
v_call: TRBV9
d_call: TRBD2
cdr3_nt: TGTGCCAGCAGCCCCGGGGGGGGCGCCGAGCAGTACTTC
cdr3_aa: CASSPGGGAEQYF

clone_size: -
j_call: TRBJ1-2
v_call: TRBV25-1
d_call: -
cdr3_nt: TGTGCCAGCAGTGAATCAGGGGCAGGCGTGATTTATGGCTACACCTTC
cdr3_aa: CASSESGAGVIYGYTF

clone_size: once
j_call: TRBJ2-3
v_call: TRBV10-3
d_call: -
cdr3_nt: TGTGCCATCAGTCAGGGGGGAAGCACAGATACGCAGTATTTT
cdr3_aa: CAISQGGSTDTQYF

clone_size: -
j_call: TRBJ1-2
v_call: TRBV6-5
d_call: -
cdr3_nt: TGTGCCAGCACGAGAAGGGGAGGTTATGGCTACACCTTC
cdr3_aa: CASTRRGGYGYTF

clone_size: few
j_call: TRBJ1-2
v_call: TRBV10-3
d_call: -
cdr3_nt: TGTGCCATCAGTGCGGGGGGGCGCGAAGGCTACACCTTC
cdr3_aa: CAISAGGREGYTF

clone_size: few
j_call: TRBJ1-4
v_call: TRBV5-5
d_call: TRBD1
cdr3_nt: TGTGCCAGCAGCCCAACAGGGGAAGGTGAAAAACTGTTTTTT
cdr3_aa: CASSPTGEGEKLFF

clone_size: few
j_call: TRBJ2-7
v_call: TRBV4-1
d_call: TRBD2
cdr3_nt: TGCGCCAGCAGCCAAGTTAGCGGGAGGGAGGATTACGCGCAGTACTTC
cdr3_aa: CASSQVSGREDYAQYF

clone_size: once
j_call: TRBJ2-1
v_call: TRBV29-1
d_call: TRBD2
cdr3_nt: TGCAGCGTTGAATCGCGGGGGGGCGCGGGGAATGAGCAGTTCTTC
cdr3_aa: CSVESRGGAGNEQFF

clone_size: once
j_call: TRBJ2-7
v_call: TRBV7-2
d_call: -
cdr3_nt: TGTGCCAGCAGCTTATTTCCTACCCAATACGAGCAGTACTTC
cdr3_aa: CASSLFPTQYEQYF

clone_size: -
j_call: TRBJ1-1
v_call: TRBV5-6
d_call: -
cdr3_nt: TGTGCCAGCAGCTTGAGATCCCGGGACACGCGCCGGAACACTGAAGCTTTCTTT
cdr3_aa: CASSLRSRDTRRNTEAFF

clone_size: -
j_call: TRBJ2-1
v_call: TRBV10-2
d_call: -
cdr3_nt: TGCGCCAGCAGGGGGCCTGAGAGATACAATGAGCAGTTCTTC
cdr3_aa: CASRGPERYNEQFF

clone_size: -
j_call: TRBJ2-2
v_call: TRBV5-5
d_call: TRBD1
cdr3_nt: TGTGCCAGCAGCTTGTTGGGACAGGGTGGGTTCCCGATCGGCACCGGGGAGCTGTTTTTT
cdr3_aa: CASSLLGQGGFPIGTGELFF

clone_size: -
j_call: TRBJ1-2
v_call: TRBV6-5
d_call: TRBD1
cdr3_nt: TGTGCCAGCATCTCAAGTACAGGGGATTTAGGCTACACCTTC
cdr3_aa: CASISSTGDLGYTF

clone_size: -
j_call: TRBJ2-3
v_call: TRBV3-1/TRBV3-2
d_call: TRBD2
cdr3_nt: TGTGCCAGCAGCCCCGGGACTAGCGGGAGTCATACGCAGTATTTT
cdr3_aa: CASSPGTSGSHTQYF

clone_size: once
j_call: TRBJ2-7
v_call: TRBV7-9
d_call: -
cdr3_nt: TGTGCCAGCAGCTCTATGTACGAGCAGTACTTC
cdr3_aa: CASSSMYEQYF

clone_size: -
j_call: TRBJ1-2
v_call: TRBV5-1
d_call: -
cdr3_nt: TGCGCCAGCAGCCACGATACAATATCTGGCTACACCTTC
cdr3_aa: CASSHDTISGYTF

clone_size: -
j_call: TRBJ1-2
v_call: TRBV6-5
d_call: TRBD1
cdr3_nt: TGTGCCAGCAGTTACGGACAGGTACCTAACTATGGCTACACCTTC
cdr3_aa: CASSYGQVPNYGYTF

clone_size: -
j_call: TRBJ2-7
v_call: TRBV30
d_call: TRBD2
cdr3_nt: TGTGCCTGGAGTCTAGGGACTAGCGGGAGTGAAGAGCAGTACTTC
cdr3_aa: CAWSLGTSGSEEQYF

clone_size: -
j_call: TRBJ2-5
v_call: TRBV29-1
d_call: -
cdr3_nt: TGCAGCGTGCCGGGGTTCCAAGAGACCCAGTACTTC
cdr3_aa: CSVPGFQETQYF

clone_size: -
j_call: TRBJ1-2
v_call: TRBV5-1
d_call: TRBD1
cdr3_nt: TGCGCCAGCAGCCTCGCTGACAGGGGCCGAGGCTACACCTTC
cdr3_aa: CASSLADRGRGYTF

clone_size: -
j_call: TRBJ1-1
v_call: TRBV27
d_call: TRBD1
cdr3_nt: TGTGCCAGCAGTCTTGCCGGGACAGGGGGCCCATGGACTGAAGCTTTCTTT
cdr3_aa: CASSLAGTGGPWTEAFF

clone_size: -
j_call: TRBJ2-1
v_call: TRBV6-5
d_call: -
cdr3_nt: TGTGCCAGCAACCAGCGGGAGCAGTTCTTC
cdr3_aa: CASNQREQFF

clone_size: few
j_call: TRBJ1-5
v_call: TRBV2
d_call: TRBD1
cdr3_nt: TGTGCCAGCGTCGGTTCAGGGGGCGAGGGTCAGCCCCAGCATTTT
cdr3_aa: CASVGSGGEGQPQHF

clone_size: -
j_call: TRBJ1-5
v_call: TRBV7-2
d_call: -
cdr3_nt: TGTGCCAGCAGCTCTAGATGGGGCGGTGGCCAGCCCCAGCATTTT
cdr3_aa: CASSSRWGGGQPQHF

clone_size: -
j_call: TRBJ2-5
v_call: TRBV9
d_call: -
cdr3_nt: TGTGCCAGCACCCAGTGGTCGAGTAGCGTAGAGACCCAGTACTTC
cdr3_aa: CASTQWSSSVETQYF

clone_size: -
j_call: TRBJ2-3
v_call: TRBV6-5
d_call: -
cdr3_nt: TGTGCCAGCAGTACGACAGGCCCCCTCACAGATACGCAGTATTTT
cdr3_aa: CASSTTGPLTDTQYF

clone_size: -
j_call: TRBJ1-5
v_call: TRBV6-1
d_call: -
cdr3_nt: TGTGCCAGCAGTGAATTGGCAGGGGAAGGTCAGCCCCAGCATTTT
cdr3_aa: CASSELAGEGQPQHF

clone_size: -
j_call: TRBJ1-2
v_call: TRBV5-1
d_call: TRBD1
cdr3_nt: TGCGCCAGCGCTGTAACAGGGGGATCCCCGCCCTATGGCTACACCTTC
cdr3_aa: CASAVTGGSPPYGYTF

clone_size: -
j_call: TRBJ2-7
v_call: TRBV5-6
d_call: -
cdr3_nt: TGTGCCAGCAGCTGGGCGGGTCCCTCCTACGAGCAGTACTTC
cdr3_aa: CASSWAGPSYEQYF

clone_size: -
j_call: TRBJ1-2
v_call: TRBV7-8
d_call: -
cdr3_nt: TGTGCCAGCAGCTTAGACAGCTATGGCTACACCTTC
cdr3_aa: CASSLDSYGYTF

clone_size: -
j_call: TRBJ1-4
v_call: TRBV29-1
d_call: -
cdr3_nt: TGCAGCGTTGAAGGCGGAACTAATGAAAAACTGTTTTTT
cdr3_aa: CSVEGGTNEKLFF

clone_size: -
j_call: TRBJ2-5
v_call: TRBV5-1
d_call: TRBD2
cdr3_nt: TGCGCCAGCAGCGAAGGACTAGCGGGGGGAGAGACCCAGTACTTC
cdr3_aa: CASSEGLAGGETQYF

clone_size: -
j_call: TRBJ1-2
v_call: TRBV28
d_call: TRBD1
cdr3_nt: TGTGCCAGCAGTACTCTGAGGACAGGCCCTAACTATGGCTACACCTTC
cdr3_aa: CASSTLRTGPNYGYTF

clone_size: -
j_call: TRBJ1-1
v_call: TRBV27
d_call: -
cdr3_nt: TGTGCCAGCAGGATACAGGGGAACACTGAAGCTTTCTTT
cdr3_aa: CASRIQGNTEAFF

clone_size: once
j_call: TRBJ2-7
v_call: TRBV4-1
d_call: -
cdr3_nt: TGCGCCAGCAGCCAAATGACTCTCTACGAGCAGTACTTC
cdr3_aa: CASSQMTLYEQYF

clone_size: -
j_call: TRBJ1-1
v_call: TRBV11-3
d_call: -
cdr3_nt: TGTGCCAGCAGCTTAGATCAGGGGAACACTGAAGCTTTCTTT
cdr3_aa: CASSLDQGNTEAFF

clone_size: once
j_call: TRBJ2-1
v_call: TRBV19
d_call: -
cdr3_nt: TGTGCCAGTAGTATAGATTCCGGGTACAATGAGCAGTTCTTC
cdr3_aa: CASSIDSGYNEQFF

clone_size: -
j_call: TRBJ1-2
v_call: TRBV27
d_call: TRBD1
cdr3_nt: TGTGCCAGCAGTTCCCGGACAGGGATAGCTAACTATGGCTACACCTTC
cdr3_aa: CASSSRTGIANYGYTF

clone_size: -
j_call: TRBJ1-3
v_call: TRBV5-6
d_call: -
cdr3_nt: TGTGCCAGCAGCTTGGAGACTTTCCGCTCTGGAAACACCATATATTTT
cdr3_aa: CASSLETFRSGNTIYF

clone_size: -
j_call: TRBJ1-2
v_call: TRBV7-9
d_call: -
cdr3_nt: TGTGCCAGCAGCTCCAGTCCCTATGGCTACACCTTC
cdr3_aa: CASSSSPYGYTF

clone_size: -
j_call: TRBJ2-4
v_call: TRBV6-5
d_call: TRBD1
cdr3_nt: TGTGCCAGCGGAACGACAGGGGAGGCCAAAAACATTCAGTACTTC
cdr3_aa: CASGTTGEAKNIQYF

clone_size: -
j_call: TRBJ2-1
v_call: TRBV10-2
d_call: -
cdr3_nt: TGCGCCAGCAGTAGCGGAGAGCAGTTCTTC
cdr3_aa: CASSSGEQFF